Listed here are 19 T cell receptor beta chains from one sample, sequenced in a study of blood T cell repertoires in COVID-19. The repertoire was sequenced with immunoSEQ multiplex PCR; TCRdb's copy has only in-frame clones and lacks some. The sample has under 150,000 clones; roughly 84% are singletons. Sequences were obtained from peripheral blood. All receptors come from a woman between 55 and 75 years old with acute or convalescent COVID-19.

This chain links TRBV19 with TRBJ2-2; D uncertain. Germline V gives CDR1 LNHDA, CDR2 SQIVND (reference sequence). CDR3 length: 13 amino acids. V was shortened by 5 bases and J by 4 bases, with 8 bases between the two germline ends. The CDR3 is CASSYEVTGELFF. CDR3 sequence (DNA): TGTGCCAGTAGTTATGAGGTCACCGGGGAGCTGTTTTTT.

CDR3 nucleotides: TGTGCCAGCAGCCTCCGGACAGGGACCTCCGGCTACACCTTC. This encodes CASSLRTGTSGYTF. The chain couples TRBV5-5 to TRBJ1-2; 8 bases are a match to TRBD1. Germline lookup yields CDR1 SGHKS and CDR2 YYEKEE (reference sequence). This CDR3 spans 14 amino acids. The V and J ends lost 4 bases and 8 bases, in that order; junction bases with no gene match: 10.

The rearrangement links TRBV19 to TRBJ2-1; TRBD2 aligns across 9 bases. The germline V gene encodes CDR1 LNHDA and CDR2 SQIVND (reference sequence). This CDR3 has 14 amino acids. V lost 6 bases to trimming and J lost 6 bases; unmatched junction nucleotides: 6. CDR3 sequence reads: CASSPLAGANEQFF. The CDR3 DNA follows: TGTGCCAGTAGCCCTTTAGCGGGAGCCAATGAGCAGTTCTTC. The complete variable domain, with remaining parts taken from reference TRBV19 and TRBJ2-1, reads DGGITQSPKYLFRKEGQNVTLSCEQNLNHDAMYWYRQDPGQGLRLIYYSQIVNDFQKGDIAEGYSVSREKKESFPLTVTSAQKNPTAFYLCASSPLAGANEQFFGPGTRLTVL.

This sequence joins TRBV4-3 and TRBJ2-5; D may be TRBD1 (6 bases). CDR1 is LGHNA and CDR2 is YSLEER in the germline V gene. Trimming stripped 0 bases from V and 5 bases from J, with 16 bases between. This CDR3 has 16 amino acids. The CDR3 loop reads CASSQELGRGSETQYF. The CDR3 bases are TGCGCCAGCAGCCAAGAGTTAGGCAGGGGCTCGGAGACCCAGTACTTC.

The rearrangement joins TRBV28 to TRBJ1-1, with no clear D. CDR3 length equals 12 residues. CDR1 MDHEN and CDR2 SYDVKM come from the germline V gene. With 4 bases removed from V and 7 bases from J, the gap between germline ends came to 10 bases. In DNA, the CDR3 is TGTGCCAGCAGTTGGAGCGAGGGTGAAGCTTTCTTT. It encodes CASSWSEGEAFF.

This clone was observed a few times. The chain combines TRBV28 with TRBJ2-7; D might be TRBD1 (5 bases). Trimming left V 3 bases short and J 3 bases short, with 12 bases between. CDR1 MDHEN and CDR2 SYDVKM come from the germline V gene. The CDR3 spans 14 residues. This CDR3 is CASSFGQGSYEQYF. CDR3 sequence (DNA): TGTGCCAGCAGTTTTGGTCAGGGAAGCTACGAGCAGTACTTC.

This chain joins TRBV3-1 (or the pseudogene TRBV3-2) and TRBJ1-6; D gene unclear. The CDR3 totals 14 residues. Germline-derived CDR1 and CDR2 are LGHDT and YNNKEL (reference sequence). V lost 0 bases to trimming and J lost 7 bases, with 7 bases between them. The CDR3 spells CASSQDAANSPLHF. The CDR3 DNA reads as TGTGCCAGCAGCCAAGACGCGGCGAATTCACCCCTCCACTTT.

This clone was recorded only once. The rearrangement joins TRBV2 to TRBJ1-3, with 7 bases matching TRBD1. J gave up 4 bases and V 7 bases, and 10 bases lay outside the gene matches. Germline V gene lookup returns CDR1 SNHLY and CDR2 FYNNEI. The CDR3 spans 15 residues. CDR3 region: CASIEGGGRGNTIYF. In DNA, the CDR3 is TGTGCCAGCATCGAAGGAGGGGGCAGGGGAAACACCATATATTTT.

The V call is TRBV6-5, the J call TRBJ1-1, with a possible D match to TRBD1 (6 bases). Trimming cost V 6 bases and J 1 base, with 12 bases left between them. The CDR3 has 14 residues. Looked up from germline, CDR1 is MNHEY and CDR2 is SVGAGI. For the CDR3, the DNA is TGTGCCAGCAGAAGACAGGCGGCGAACACTGAAGCTTTCTTT. Residues: CASRRQAANTEAFF.

This clone was recorded only once. V and J are TRBV19 and TRBJ2-1; 14 positions agree with TRBD2. The CDR3 has 16 residues. With 3 bases clipped from V and 9 bases from J, the junction kept 7 bases outside the gene matches. Germline values: CDR1 LNHDA, CDR2 SQIVND (reference sequence). CDR3 amino acids: CASSMTSGRALGEQFF. CDR3 coding DNA: TGTGCCAGTAGTATGACTAGCGGGAGGGCTTTGGGTGAGCAGTTCTTC.

The chain combines TRBV9 with TRBJ1-3, with 8 bases aligning to TRBD1. V shed 3 bases, J shed 2 bases, and the junction held 7 bases outside the gene matches. The germline V gene encodes CDR1 SGDLS and CDR2 YYNGEE. The length of the CDR3 is 16 residues. The CDR3 coding sequence is TGTGCCAGCAGCGCTACTCAGGGGGCTGCTGGAAACACCATATATTTT. This translates into CASSATQGAAGNTIYF.

J is TRBJ2-3 and V is TRBV29-1; possibly TRBD2 for D (6 bases). Germline V CDR1 and CDR2: SQVTM, ANQGSEA. V was shortened by 7 bases and J by 1 base, with 15 bases between the two germline ends. The CDR3 is 14 residues long. Here the CDR3 DNA reads TGCAGCGGGGGCACAAGGGAGGGCACAGATACGCAGTATTTT. Translation gives CSGGTREGTDTQYF.

For the CDR3, the DNA is TGTGCCAGCACCCCGTCCGGGACAGAGAAGAACATTCAGTACTTC. Protein product: CASTPSGTEKNIQYF. The V gene is TRBV9, the J gene TRBJ2-4; 7 nucleotides match TRBD1. V lost 6 bases and J lost 7; bases outside the gene matches: 13. The CDR3 contains 15 residues. Germline CDR1 SGDLS, CDR2 YYNGEE.

The chain has TRBV11-3 and TRBJ2-2, with a tentative D call TRBD2 (5 bases). The germline V gene encodes CDR1 SGHNT and CDR2 YENEEA. This CDR3 contains 13 residues. V was cut by 4 bases and J by 5 bases, with 8 bases left in between. CDR3 sequence (DNA): TGTGCCAGCAGCTGGGGAGTTACCGGGGAGCTGTTTTTT. This gives the protein CASSWGVTGELFF.

The chain joins TRBV7-2 to TRBJ1-1; D perhaps matches TRBD1 (5 bases). Deletions cut 2 bases from V and 1 base from J, with 14 bases between. The CDR3 sequence is 16 residues long. From germline, CDR1 is SGHTA and CDR2 FQGNSA. The CDR3 region is CASSLLPGQRNTEAFF. As DNA, the CDR3 is TGTGCCAGCAGCTTACTGCCTGGACAACGGAACACTGAAGCTTTCTTT.

The gene calls are TRBV7-2 and TRBJ1-2; D is undetermined. The CDR3 length is 14 residues. V was pared by 1 base and J by 8 bases, with 14 bases between. Germline CDR1 reads SGHTA; CDR2 reads FQGNSA. In DNA form, the CDR3 reads TGTGCCAGCAGCTTAGAATTCACAGCTTTCGGCTACACCTTC. Protein sequence: CASSLEFTAFGYTF.

This sequence joins TRBV6-6 and TRBJ1-2; D is unresolved. The CDR3 runs 13 residues. Germline V lookup: CDR1 MNHNY, CDR2 SVGAGI (reference sequence). With 4 bases removed from V and 4 bases from J, the gap between germline ends came to 10 bases. In nucleotides, the CDR3 is TGTGCCAGCAGTTTAGCACTTGCCTATGGCTACACCTTC. It codes for CASSLALAYGYTF.

The genes are TRBV5-6 and TRBJ2-7; D is possibly TRBD2 (6 bases). The germline V gene has CDR1 SGHDT and CDR2 YYEEEE. The CDR3 is 16 amino acids. V gave up 0 bases and J gave up 5 bases, with 18 bases separating them. The CDR3 spells CASSLAPWLGGDEQYF. The CDR3 DNA reads TGTGCCAGCAGCTTGGCGCCCTGGCTCGGGGGAGACGAGCAGTACTTC.

The rearrangement links TRBV27 to TRBJ1-5; TRBD1 matches at 7 bases. Trimming removed 4 bases from V and 5 bases from J; junction bases left unmatched: 2. Germline CDR1 is MNHEY and CDR2 is SMNVEV (reference sequence). This CDR3 has 13 amino acids. The CDR3 nucleotides are TGTGCCAGCAGTTGGGGGACAGATCAGCCCCAGCATTTT. Protein product: CASSWGTDQPQHF.